The source of this T cell receptor beta chain is a study of shared T cell receptors in the human thymus. Germline V gene lookup returns CDR1 SGHTS and CDR2 YDEGEE. The CDR3 is made up of 17 amino acids. Deletions cut 4 bases from V and 2 bases from J, with 21 bases between. Libraries were prepared by immunoSEQ multiplex PCR; TCRdb keeps only in-frame clonotypes and omits some of them. Of about 610,000 clones listed, more than 75% are singletons. This sample also belongs to another study, concerning human thymus T cells.

The TCR was taken from a boy in the first two years of life with a congenital heart defect. The chain is built from TRBV5-8 and TRBJ1-2; D gene uncertain. The material sequenced was thymocytes. In DNA form, the CDR3 reads TGTGCCAGCAGCCCCGAGGCAGTCCGGGGATCCAACTATGGCTACACCTTC. Translated, it gives CASSPEAVRGSNYGYTF.